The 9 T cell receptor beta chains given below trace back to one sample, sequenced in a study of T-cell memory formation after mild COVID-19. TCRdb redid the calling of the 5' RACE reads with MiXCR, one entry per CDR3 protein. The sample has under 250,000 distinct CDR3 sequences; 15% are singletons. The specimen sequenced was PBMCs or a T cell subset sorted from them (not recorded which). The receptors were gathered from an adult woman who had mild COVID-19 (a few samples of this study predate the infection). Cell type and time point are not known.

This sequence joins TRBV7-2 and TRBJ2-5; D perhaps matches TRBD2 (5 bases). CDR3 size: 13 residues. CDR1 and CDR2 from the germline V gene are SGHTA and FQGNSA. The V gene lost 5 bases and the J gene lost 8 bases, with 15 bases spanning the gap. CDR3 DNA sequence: TGTGCCAGCAGCCTGGCGTGGAGGCAAACCCAGTACTTC. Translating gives CASSLAWRQTQYF.

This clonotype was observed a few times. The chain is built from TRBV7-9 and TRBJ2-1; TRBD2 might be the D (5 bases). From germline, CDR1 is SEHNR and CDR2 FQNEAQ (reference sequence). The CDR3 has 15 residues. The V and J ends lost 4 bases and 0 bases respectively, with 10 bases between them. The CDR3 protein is CASSSDYSSYNEQFF. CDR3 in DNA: TGTGCCAGCAGCTCAGACTACAGCTCCTACAATGAGCAGTTCTTC.

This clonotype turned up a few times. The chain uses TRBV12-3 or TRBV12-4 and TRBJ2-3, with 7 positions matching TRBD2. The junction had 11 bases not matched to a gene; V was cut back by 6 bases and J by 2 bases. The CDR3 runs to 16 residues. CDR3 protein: CASRGSGGSLTDTQYF. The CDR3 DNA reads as TGTGCCAGCAGGGGTTCCGGGGGGTCCCTCACAGATACGCAGTATTTT.

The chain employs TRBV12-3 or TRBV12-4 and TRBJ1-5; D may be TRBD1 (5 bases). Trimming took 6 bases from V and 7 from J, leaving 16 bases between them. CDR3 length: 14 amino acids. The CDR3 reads CASSFRGVGQPQHF. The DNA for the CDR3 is TGTGCCAGCAGCTTTCGGGGGGTAGGACAGCCCCAGCATTTT.

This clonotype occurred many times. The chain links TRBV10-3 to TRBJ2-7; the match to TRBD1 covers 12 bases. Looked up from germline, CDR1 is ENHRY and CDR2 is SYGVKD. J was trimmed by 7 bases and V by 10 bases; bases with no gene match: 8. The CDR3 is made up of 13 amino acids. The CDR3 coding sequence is TGTGCCACGACCGGGACAGGGGGCACGGAGCAGTACTTC. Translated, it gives CATTGTGGTEQYF.

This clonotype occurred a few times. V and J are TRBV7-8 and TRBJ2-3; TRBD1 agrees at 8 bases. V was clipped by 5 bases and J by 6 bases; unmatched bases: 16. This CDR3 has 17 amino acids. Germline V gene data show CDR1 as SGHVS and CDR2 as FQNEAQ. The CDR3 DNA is TGTGCCAGCAGCACCTGGAAGGACAGGGATCAAGAGGATACGCAGTATTTT. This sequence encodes CASSTWKDRDQEDTQYF.

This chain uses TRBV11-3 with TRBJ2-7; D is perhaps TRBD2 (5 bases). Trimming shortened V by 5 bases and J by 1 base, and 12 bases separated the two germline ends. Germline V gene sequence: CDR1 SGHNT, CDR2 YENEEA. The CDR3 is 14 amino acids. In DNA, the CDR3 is TGTGCCAGCAGCGCGCGCTCGGGGTCCTACGAGCAGTACTTC. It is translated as CASSARSGSYEQYF.

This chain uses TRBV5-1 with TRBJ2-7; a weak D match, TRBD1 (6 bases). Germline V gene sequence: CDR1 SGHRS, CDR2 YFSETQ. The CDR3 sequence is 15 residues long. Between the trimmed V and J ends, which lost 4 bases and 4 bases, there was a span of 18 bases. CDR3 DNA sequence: TGCGCCAGCAGCGGAAGACAGGAGATCCCTTACGAGCAGTACTTC. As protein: CASSGRQEIPYEQYF. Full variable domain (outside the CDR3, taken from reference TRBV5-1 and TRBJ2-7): KAGVTQTPRYLIKTRGQQVTLSCSPISGHRSVSWYQQTPGQGLQFLFEYFSETQRNKGNFPGRFSGRQFSNSRSEMNVSTLELGDSALYLCASSGRQEIPYEQYFGPGTRLTVT.

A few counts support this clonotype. The CDR3 reads CASSESGGTGLPNEQFF. DNA of the CDR3: TGTGCCAGCAGTGAATCAGGCGGGACAGGGCTTCCCAATGAGCAGTTCTTC. The rearrangement links TRBV25-1 to TRBJ2-1, with 9 bases fitting TRBD1. The CDR3 is 17 residues long. Germline values: CDR1 MGHDK, CDR2 SYGVNS. V trimming: 1 base; J trimming: 6 bases; junction bases outside the gene matches: 10.